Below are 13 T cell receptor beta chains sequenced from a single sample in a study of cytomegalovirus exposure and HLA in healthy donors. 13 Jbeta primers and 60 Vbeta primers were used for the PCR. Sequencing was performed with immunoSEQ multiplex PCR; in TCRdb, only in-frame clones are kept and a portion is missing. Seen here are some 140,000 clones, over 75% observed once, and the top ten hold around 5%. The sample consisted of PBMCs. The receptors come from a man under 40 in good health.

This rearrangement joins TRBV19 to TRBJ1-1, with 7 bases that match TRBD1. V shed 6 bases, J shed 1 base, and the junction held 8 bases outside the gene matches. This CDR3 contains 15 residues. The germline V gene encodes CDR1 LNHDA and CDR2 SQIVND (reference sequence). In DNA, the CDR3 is TGTGCCAGTAGACAAGGGACAGCTAGGAACACTGAAGCTTTCTTT. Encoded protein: CASRQGTARNTEAFF.

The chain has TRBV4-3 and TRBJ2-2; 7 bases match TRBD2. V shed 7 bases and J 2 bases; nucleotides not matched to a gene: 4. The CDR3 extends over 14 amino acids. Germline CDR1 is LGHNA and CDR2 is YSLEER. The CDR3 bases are TGCGCCAGCACCCTAGCGGAAAACACCGGGGAGCTGTTTTTT. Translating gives CASTLAENTGELFF.

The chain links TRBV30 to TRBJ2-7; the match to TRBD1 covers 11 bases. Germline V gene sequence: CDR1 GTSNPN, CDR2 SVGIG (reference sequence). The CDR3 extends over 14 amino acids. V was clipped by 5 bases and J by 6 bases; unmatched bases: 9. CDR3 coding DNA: TGTGCCTGGGGGGGGACAGGGGGTTGGAGCGAGCAGTACTTC. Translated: CAWGGTGGWSEQYF. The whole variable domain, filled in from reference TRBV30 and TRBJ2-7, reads SQTIHQWPATLVQPVGSPLSLECTVEGTSNPNLYWYRQAAGRGLQLLFYSVGIGQISSEVPQNLSASRPQDRQFILSSKKLLLSDSGFYLCAWGGTGGWSEQYFGPGTRLTVT.

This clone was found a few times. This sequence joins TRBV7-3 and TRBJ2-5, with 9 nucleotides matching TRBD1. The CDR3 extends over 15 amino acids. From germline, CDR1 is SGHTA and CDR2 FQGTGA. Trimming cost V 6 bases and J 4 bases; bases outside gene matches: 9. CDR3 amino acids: CASRLGQGMLETQYF. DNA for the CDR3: TGTGCCAGCAGGCTCGGACAGGGGATGTTAGAGACCCAGTACTTC.

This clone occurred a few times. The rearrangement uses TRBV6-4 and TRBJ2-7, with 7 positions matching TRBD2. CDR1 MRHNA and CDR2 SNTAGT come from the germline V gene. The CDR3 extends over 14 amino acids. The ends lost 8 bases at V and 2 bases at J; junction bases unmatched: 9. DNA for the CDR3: TGTGCCAGCCTGCTGTGGCGGGGGACCTACGAGCAGTACTTC. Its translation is CASLLWRGTYEQYF.

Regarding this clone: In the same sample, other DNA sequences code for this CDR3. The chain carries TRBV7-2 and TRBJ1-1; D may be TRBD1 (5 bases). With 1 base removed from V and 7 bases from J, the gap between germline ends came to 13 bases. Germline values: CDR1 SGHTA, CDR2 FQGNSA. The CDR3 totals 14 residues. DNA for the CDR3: TGTGCCAGCAGCTTAGGGGGCGGGGCGGGTGAAGCTTTCTTT. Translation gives CASSLGGGAGEAFF.

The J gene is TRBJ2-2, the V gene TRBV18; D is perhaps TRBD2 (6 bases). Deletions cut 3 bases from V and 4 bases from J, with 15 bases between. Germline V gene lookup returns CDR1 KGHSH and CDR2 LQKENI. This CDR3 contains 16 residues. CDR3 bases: TGTGCCAGCTCACCGGATCTCGGGGGTTCCACCGGGGAGCTGTTTTTT. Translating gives CASSPDLGGSTGELFF.

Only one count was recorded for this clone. The CDR3 DNA reads as TGTGCCAGCGCCCCGGTGGCTAACTATGGCTACACCTTC. As protein: CASAPVANYGYTF. The chain combines TRBV27 with TRBJ1-2; D remains ambiguous. CDR1 MNHEY and CDR2 SMNVEV come from the germline V gene (reference sequence). CDR3 length: 13 amino acids. Deletions cut 8 bases from V and 0 bases from J, with 10 bases between.

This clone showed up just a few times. The CDR3 DNA reads TGTGCCAGCAGTCTCAGACAGGGCGGTCGGGGCGAGCAGTACTTC. The encoded protein is CASSLRQGGRGEQYF. The chain recombines TRBV28 with TRBJ2-7, with 7 bases matching TRBD1. The ends lost 5 bases at V and 6 bases at J; junction bases unmatched: 13. CDR3 length: 15 residues. Germline V gene sequence: CDR1 MDHEN, CDR2 SYDVKM.

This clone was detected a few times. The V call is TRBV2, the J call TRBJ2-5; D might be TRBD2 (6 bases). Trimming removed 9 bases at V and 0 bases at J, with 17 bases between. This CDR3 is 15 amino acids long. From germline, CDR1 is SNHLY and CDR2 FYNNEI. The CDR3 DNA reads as TGTGCCAGTCGAAGGGCTAGCGAGTACCAAGAGACCCAGTACTTC. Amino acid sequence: CASRRASEYQETQYF.

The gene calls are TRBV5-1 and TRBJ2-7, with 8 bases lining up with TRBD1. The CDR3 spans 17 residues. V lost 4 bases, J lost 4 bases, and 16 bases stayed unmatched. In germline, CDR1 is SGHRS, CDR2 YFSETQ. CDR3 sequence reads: CASSPPGQGARKYEQYF. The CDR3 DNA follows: TGCGCCAGCAGCCCCCCGGGGCAGGGGGCGAGAAAGTACGAGCAGTACTTC.

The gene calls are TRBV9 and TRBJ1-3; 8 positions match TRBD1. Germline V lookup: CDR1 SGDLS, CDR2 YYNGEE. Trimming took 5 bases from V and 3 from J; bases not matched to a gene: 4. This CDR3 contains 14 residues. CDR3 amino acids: CASSPGQGGNTIYF. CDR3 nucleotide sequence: TGTGCCAGCAGTCCTGGACAGGGTGGAAACACCATATATTTT.

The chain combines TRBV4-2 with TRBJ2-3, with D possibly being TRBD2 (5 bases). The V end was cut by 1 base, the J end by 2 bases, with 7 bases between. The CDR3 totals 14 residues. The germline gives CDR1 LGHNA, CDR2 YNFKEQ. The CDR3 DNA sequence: TGTGCCAGCAGCCAAGTACGGGACACAGATACGCAGTATTTT. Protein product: CASSQVRDTDTQYF.